Shown below are 3 T cell receptor beta chains from a single sample sequenced in a study of blood T cell repertoires in COVID-19. Method: immunoSEQ multiplex PCR; TCRdb's copy keeps in-frame clones and lacks some. Of around 310,000 clones in the sample, approximately 92% were seen once. Source material: peripheral blood. Receptors originate from a woman aged 30 to 39 with COVID-19, enrolled during active disease.

The chain links TRBV7-9 to TRBJ1-4, with TRBD1 identical over 7 bases. The V gene's germline CDR1 is SEHNR and CDR2 FQNEAQ (reference sequence). The CDR3 is 14 residues long. The junction had 3 bases not matched to a gene; V was cut back by 4 bases and J by 4 bases. CDR3 in amino acids: CASSWTGINEKLFF. CDR3 nucleotides: TGTGCCAGCAGCTGGACAGGAATTAATGAAAAACTGTTTTTT.

The chain is built from TRBV4-1 and TRBJ1-1, with 8 bases lining up with TRBD1. The V and J ends lost 0 bases and 4 bases, in that order; junction bases with no gene match: 4. The CDR3 has 15 amino acids. Germline CDR1 and CDR2: MGHRA and YSYEKL. The CDR3 coding sequence is TGCGCCAGCAGCCAAGACGGACAGGGTTTCACTGAAGCTTTCTTT. This encodes CASSQDGQGFTEAFF.

This chain links TRBV19 with TRBJ2-2, with 9 bases lining up with TRBD2. Germline V gene sequence: CDR1 LNHDA, CDR2 SQIVND (reference sequence). This CDR3 spans 15 amino acids. Trimming at V came to 7 bases and at J to 6 bases, leaving 9 bases not matched to a gene. This CDR3 is CASKGQREAAGELFF. Written as DNA, the CDR3 is TGTGCCAGTAAAGGACAGCGGGAGGCGGCCGGGGAGCTGTTTTTT.